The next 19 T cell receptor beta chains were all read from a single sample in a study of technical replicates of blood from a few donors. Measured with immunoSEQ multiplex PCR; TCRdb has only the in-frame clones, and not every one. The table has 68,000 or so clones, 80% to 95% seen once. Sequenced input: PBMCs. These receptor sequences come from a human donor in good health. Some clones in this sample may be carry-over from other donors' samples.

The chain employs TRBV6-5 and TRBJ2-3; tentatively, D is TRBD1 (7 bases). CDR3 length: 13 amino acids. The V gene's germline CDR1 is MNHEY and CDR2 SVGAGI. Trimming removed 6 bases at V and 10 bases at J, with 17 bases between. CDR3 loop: CASSREAGGSQYF. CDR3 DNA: TGTGCCAGCAGCCGGGAAGCAGGGGGGTCGCAGTATTTT.

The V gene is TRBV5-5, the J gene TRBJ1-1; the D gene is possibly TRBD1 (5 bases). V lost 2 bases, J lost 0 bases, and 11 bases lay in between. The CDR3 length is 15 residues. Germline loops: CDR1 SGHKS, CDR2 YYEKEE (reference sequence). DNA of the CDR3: TGTGCCAGCAGCTTTGGGGGGACCGTGAACACTGAAGCTTTCTTT. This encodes CASSFGGTVNTEAFF.

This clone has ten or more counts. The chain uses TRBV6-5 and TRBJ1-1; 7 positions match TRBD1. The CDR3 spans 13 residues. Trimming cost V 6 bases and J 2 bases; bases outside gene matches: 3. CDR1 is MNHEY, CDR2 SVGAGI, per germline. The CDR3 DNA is TGTGCCAGCAGGGGACAGCTTAACACTGAAGCTTTCTTT. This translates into CASRGQLNTEAFF.

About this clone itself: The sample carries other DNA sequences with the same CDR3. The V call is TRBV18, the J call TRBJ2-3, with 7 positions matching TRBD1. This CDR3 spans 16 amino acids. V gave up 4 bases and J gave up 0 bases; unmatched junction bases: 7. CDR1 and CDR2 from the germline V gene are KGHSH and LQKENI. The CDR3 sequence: CASSLRDSSSTDTQYF. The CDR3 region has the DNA TGTGCCAGCTCACTCCGGGACAGCTCTAGCACAGATACGCAGTATTTT.

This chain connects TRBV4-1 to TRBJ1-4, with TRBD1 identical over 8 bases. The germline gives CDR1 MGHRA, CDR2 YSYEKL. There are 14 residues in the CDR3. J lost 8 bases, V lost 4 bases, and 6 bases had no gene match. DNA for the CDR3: TGCGCCAGCAGCCTAGACAGGGGCCAAGAAAAACTGTTTTTT. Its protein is CASSLDRGQEKLFF.

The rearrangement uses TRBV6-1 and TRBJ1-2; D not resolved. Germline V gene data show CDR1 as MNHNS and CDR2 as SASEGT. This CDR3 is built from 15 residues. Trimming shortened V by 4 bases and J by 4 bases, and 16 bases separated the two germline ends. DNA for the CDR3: TGTGCCAGCAGTGTTTTACAGTCCCTTTCCTATGGCTACACCTTC. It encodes CASSVLQSLSYGYTF.

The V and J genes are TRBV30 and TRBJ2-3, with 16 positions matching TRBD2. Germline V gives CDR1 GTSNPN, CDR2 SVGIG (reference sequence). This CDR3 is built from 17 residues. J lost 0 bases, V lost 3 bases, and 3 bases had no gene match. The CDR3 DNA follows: TGTGCCTGGAGAGGGACTAGCGGGAGGGTGAGCACAGATACGCAGTATTTT. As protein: CAWRGTSGRVSTDTQYF.

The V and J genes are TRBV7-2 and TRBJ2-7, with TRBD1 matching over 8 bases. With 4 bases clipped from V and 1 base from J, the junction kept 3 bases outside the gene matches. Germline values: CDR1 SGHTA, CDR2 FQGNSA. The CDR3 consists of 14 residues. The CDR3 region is CASSSDRASYEQYF. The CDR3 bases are TGTGCCAGCAGCTCGGACAGGGCGTCCTACGAGCAGTACTTC. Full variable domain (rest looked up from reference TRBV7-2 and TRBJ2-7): GAGVSQSPSNKVTEKGKDVELRCDPISGHTALYWYRQSLGQGLEFLIYFQGNSAPDKSGLPSDRFSAERTGGSVSTLTIQRTQQEDSAVYLCASSSDRASYEQYFGPGTRLTVT.

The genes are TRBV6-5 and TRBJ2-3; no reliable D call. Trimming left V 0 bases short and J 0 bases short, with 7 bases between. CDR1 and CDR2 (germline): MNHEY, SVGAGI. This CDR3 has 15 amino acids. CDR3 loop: CASSYSRSSTDTQYF. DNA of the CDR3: TGTGCCAGCAGTTACTCCCGCAGTAGCACAGATACGCAGTATTTT.

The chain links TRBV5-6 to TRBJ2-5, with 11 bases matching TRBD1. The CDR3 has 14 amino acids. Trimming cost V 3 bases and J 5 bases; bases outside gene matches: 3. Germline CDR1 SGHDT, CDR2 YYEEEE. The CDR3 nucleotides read TGTGCCAGCAGCTGGACAGGGGGCGTTGAGACCCAGTACTTC. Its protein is CASSWTGGVETQYF. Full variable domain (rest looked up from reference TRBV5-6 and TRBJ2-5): DAGVTQSPTHLIKTRGQQVTLRCSPKSGHDTVSWYQQALGQGPQFIFQYYEEEERQRGNFPDRFSGHQFPNYSSELNVNALLLGDSALYLCASSWTGGVETQYFGPGTRLLVL.

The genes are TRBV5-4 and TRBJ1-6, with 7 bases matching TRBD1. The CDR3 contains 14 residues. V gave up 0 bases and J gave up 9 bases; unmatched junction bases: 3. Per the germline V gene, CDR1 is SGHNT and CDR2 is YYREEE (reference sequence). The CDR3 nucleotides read TGTGCCAGCAGCTTGGGGGACAGCCGTTCACCCCTCCACTTT. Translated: CASSLGDSRSPLHF.

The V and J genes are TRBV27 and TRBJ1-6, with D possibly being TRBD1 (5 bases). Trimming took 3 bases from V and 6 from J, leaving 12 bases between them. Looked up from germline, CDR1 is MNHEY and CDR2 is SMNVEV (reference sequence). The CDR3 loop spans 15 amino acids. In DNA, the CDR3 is TGTGCCAGCAGTTTTATTTGGGGCAGTAATTCACCCCTCCACTTT. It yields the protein CASSFIWGSNSPLHF.

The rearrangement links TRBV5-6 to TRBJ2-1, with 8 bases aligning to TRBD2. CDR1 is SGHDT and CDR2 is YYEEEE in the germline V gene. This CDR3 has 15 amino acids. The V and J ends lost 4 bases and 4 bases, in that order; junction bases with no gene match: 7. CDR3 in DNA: TGTGCCAGCAGCCCCGGGACTAGGGATTACAATGAGCAGTTCTTC. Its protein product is CASSPGTRDYNEQFF. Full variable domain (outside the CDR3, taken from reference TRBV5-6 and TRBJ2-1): DAGVTQSPTHLIKTRGQQVTLRCSPKSGHDTVSWYQQALGQGPQFIFQYYEEEERQRGNFPDRFSGHQFPNYSSELNVNALLLGDSALYLCASSPGTRDYNEQFFGPGTRLTVL.

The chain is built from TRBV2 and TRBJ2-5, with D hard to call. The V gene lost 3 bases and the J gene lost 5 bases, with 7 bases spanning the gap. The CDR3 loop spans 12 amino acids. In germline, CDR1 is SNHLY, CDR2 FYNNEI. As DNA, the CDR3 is TGTGCCAGCAGTGAGCGGTCTGAGACCCAGTACTTC. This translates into CASSERSETQYF. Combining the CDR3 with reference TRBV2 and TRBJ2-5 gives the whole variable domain EPEVTQTPSHQVTQMGQEVILRCVPISNHLYFYWYRQILGQKVEFLVSFYNNEISEKSEIFDDQFSVERPDGSNFTLKIRSTKLEDSAMYFCASSERSETQYFGPGTRLLVL.

DNA for the CDR3: TGTGCTAGTGGTTTGGGACAGGGCATGGGGTACTTC. Translating it yields CASGLGQGMGYF. The chain recombines TRBV12-5 with TRBJ2-7; 7 nucleotides match TRBD1. The CDR3 spans 12 residues. CDR1 is LGHNT and CDR2 is FRNRAP in the germline V gene. J lost 12 bases, V lost 1 base, and 6 bases had no gene match.

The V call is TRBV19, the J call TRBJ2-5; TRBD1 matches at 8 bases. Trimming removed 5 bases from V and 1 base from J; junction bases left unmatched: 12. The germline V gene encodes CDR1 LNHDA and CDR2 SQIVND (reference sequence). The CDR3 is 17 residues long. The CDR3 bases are TGTGCCAGTAGTTTTCAGGCAGGGGGCCTCACCCAAGAGACCCAGTACTTC. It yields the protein CASSFQAGGLTQETQYF.

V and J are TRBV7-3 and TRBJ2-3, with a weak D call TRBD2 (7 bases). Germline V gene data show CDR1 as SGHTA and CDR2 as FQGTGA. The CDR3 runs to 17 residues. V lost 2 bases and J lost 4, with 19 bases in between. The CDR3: CASSLGGASGSPDTQYF. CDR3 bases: TGTGCCAGCAGCTTAGGGGGGGCTAGCGGATCCCCAGATACGCAGTATTTT.

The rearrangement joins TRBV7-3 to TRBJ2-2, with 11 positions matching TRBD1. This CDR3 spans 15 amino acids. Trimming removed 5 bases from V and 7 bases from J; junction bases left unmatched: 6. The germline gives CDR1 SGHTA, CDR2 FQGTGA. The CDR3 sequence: CASSPDRGHNGELFF. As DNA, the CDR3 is TGTGCCAGCAGCCCGGACAGGGGGCATAACGGGGAGCTGTTTTTT. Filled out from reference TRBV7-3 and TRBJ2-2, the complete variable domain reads GAGVSQTPSNKVTEKGKYVELRCDPISGHTALYWYRQSLGQGPEFLIYFQGTGAADDSGLPNDRFFAVRPEGSVSTLKIQRTERGDSAVYLCASSPDRGHNGELFFGEGSRLTVL.

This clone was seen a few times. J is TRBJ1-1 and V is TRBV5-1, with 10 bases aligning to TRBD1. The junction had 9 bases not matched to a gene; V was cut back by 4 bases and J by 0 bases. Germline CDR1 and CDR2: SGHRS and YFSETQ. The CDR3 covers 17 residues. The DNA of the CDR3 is TGCGCCAGCAGCCCTAGGGACAGGGGAGTCGTGAACACTGAAGCTTTCTTT. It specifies CASSPRDRGVVNTEAFF.